The 5 T cell receptor beta chains reported below all come from one sample, sequenced in a study of T cells after somatic rescue of genetic block. TCRdb's copy holds only in-frame clones and misses some; the assay was immunoSEQ multiplex PCR. Among approximately 88,000 clones listed, about 87% were seen once. Sequenced input: peripheral blood mononuclear cells (PBMCs). These receptors all come from a woman younger than 30.

This clone appeared once. This chain connects TRBV6-1 to TRBJ1-1; D unresolved. The CDR3 has 13 amino acids. CDR1 and CDR2 (germline): MNHNS, SASEGT. The V end lost 10 bases, the J end lost 5 bases, and 17 bases lay between the germline ends. The CDR3 nucleotides are TGTGCCACCCCAGCCCCACGAAGGACTGAAGCTTTCTTT. It specifies CATPAPRRTEAFF.

The CDR3 sequence is CASSGTVSTQYF. In DNA, the CDR3 is TGTGCCAGCTCAGGGACAGTTAGTACGCAGTATTTT. The rearrangement joins TRBV2 to TRBJ2-3; 7 bases agree with TRBD1. There are 12 residues in the CDR3. Trimming removed 8 bases from V and 8 bases from J; junction bases left unmatched: 7. In germline, CDR1 is SNHLY, CDR2 FYNNEI.

V gene TRBV5-4 combines with J gene TRBJ2-7; 7 nucleotides line up with TRBD2. Germline V CDR1 and CDR2: SGHNT, YYREEE (reference sequence). The CDR3 runs 15 residues. The V segment lost 4 bases and the J segment 5 bases; nucleotides outside the gene matches: 12. CDR3 nucleotides: TGTGCCAGCAGCCCCCCGGGCGGGAGAATGAACGAGCAGTACTTC. This encodes CASSPPGGRMNEQYF.

J is TRBJ2-2 and V is TRBV29-1; D unresolved. V shed 5 bases and J shed 2 bases, with 9 bases lying between them. This CDR3 has 13 amino acids. CDR1 and CDR2 (germline): SQVTM, ANQGSEA. DNA of the CDR3: TGCAGCGTTATAACAGCTAACACCGGGGAGCTGTTTTTT. Residues: CSVITANTGELFF.

The rearrangement links TRBV7-2 to TRBJ2-1, with 7 bases matching TRBD2. The CDR3 covers 16 residues. Germline CDR1 and CDR2: SGHTA and FQGNSA. J gave up 4 bases and V 5 bases, and 11 bases lay outside the gene matches. The CDR3 reads CASSLSRGEGYNEQFF. The CDR3 region has the DNA TGTGCCAGCAGCCTAAGCCGCGGGGAGGGATACAATGAGCAGTTCTTC.